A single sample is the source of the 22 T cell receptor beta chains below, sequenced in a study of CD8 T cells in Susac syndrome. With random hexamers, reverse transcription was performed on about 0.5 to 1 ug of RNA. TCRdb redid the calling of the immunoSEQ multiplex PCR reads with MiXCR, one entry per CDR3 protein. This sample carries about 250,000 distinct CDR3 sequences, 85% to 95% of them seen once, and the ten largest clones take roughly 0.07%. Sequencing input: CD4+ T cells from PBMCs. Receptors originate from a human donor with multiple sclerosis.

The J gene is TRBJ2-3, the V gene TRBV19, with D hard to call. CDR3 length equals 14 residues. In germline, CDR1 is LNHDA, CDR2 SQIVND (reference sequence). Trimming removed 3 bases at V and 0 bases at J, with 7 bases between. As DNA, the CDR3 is TGTGCCAGTAGTATGATGGCTAGCACAGATACGCAGTATTTT. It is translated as CASSMMASTDTQYF.

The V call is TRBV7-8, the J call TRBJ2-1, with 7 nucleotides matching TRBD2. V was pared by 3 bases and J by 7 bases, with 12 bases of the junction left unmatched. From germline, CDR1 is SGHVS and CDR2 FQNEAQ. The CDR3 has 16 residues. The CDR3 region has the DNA TGTGCCAGCAGCTTGGCCGGGACTAACGTGAGGAATGAGCAGTTCTTC. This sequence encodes CASSLAGTNVRNEQFF.

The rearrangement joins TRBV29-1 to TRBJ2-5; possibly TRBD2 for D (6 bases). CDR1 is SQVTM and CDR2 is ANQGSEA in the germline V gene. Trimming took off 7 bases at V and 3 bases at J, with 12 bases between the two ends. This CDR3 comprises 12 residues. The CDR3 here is CSAAGGEETQYF. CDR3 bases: TGCAGCGCTGCCGGCGGGGAAGAGACCCAGTACTTC.

CDR3 sequence (DNA): TGTGCCACCAACGACAGGGCCCGGGAGACCCAGTACTTC. This gives the protein CATNDRARETQYF. The rearrangement links TRBV15 to TRBJ2-5; 7 nucleotides match TRBD1. Looked up from germline, CDR1 is LNHNV and CDR2 is YYDKDF (reference sequence). The CDR3 spans 13 residues. The V gene end was trimmed by 7 bases and the J gene end by 5 bases; junction bases not matched to a gene: 7.

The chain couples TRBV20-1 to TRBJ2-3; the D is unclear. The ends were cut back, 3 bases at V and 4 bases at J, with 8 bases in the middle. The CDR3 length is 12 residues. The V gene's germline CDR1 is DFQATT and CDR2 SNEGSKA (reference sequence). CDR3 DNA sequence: TGCAGTGCTAGCTCCGACCCAGATACGCAGTATTTT. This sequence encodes CSASSDPDTQYF.

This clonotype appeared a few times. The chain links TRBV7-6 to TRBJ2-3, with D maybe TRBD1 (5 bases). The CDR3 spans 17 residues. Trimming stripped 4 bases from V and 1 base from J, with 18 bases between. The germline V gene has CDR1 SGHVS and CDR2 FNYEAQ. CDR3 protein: CASSSTLSTARTDTQYF. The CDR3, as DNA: TGTGCCAGCAGCTCCACCCTTTCGACAGCGCGCACAGATACGCAGTATTTT. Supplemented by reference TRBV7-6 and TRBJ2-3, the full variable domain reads GAGVSQSPRYKVTKRGQDVALRCDPISGHVSLYWYRQALGQGPEFLTYFNYEAQQDKSGLPNDRFSAERPEGSISTLTIQRTEQRDSAMYRCASSSTLSTARTDTQYFGPGTRLTVL.

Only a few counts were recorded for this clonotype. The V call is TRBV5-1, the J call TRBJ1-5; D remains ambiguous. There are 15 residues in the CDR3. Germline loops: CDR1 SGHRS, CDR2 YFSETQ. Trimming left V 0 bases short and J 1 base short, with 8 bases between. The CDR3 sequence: CASSLAGVSNQPQHF. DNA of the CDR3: TGCGCCAGCAGCTTGGCTGGGGTGAGCAATCAGCCCCAGCATTTT.

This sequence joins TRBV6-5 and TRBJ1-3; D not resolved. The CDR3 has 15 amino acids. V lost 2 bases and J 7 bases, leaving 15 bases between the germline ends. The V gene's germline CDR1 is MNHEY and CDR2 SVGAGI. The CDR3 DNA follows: TGTGCCAGCAGTTACGATCGGCTGGTCGATAACACCATATATTTT. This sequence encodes CASSYDRLVDNTIYF.

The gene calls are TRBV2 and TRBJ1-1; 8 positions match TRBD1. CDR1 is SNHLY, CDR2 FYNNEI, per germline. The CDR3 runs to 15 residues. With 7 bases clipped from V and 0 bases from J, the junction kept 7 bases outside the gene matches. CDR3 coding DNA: TGTGCCAGCACCCGGGACAGGATGATGAACACTGAAGCTTTCTTT. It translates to CASTRDRMMNTEAFF.

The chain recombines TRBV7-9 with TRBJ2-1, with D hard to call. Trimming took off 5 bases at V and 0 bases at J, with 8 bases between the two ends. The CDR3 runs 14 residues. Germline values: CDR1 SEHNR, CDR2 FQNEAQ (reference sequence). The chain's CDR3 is CASSLISSYNEQFF. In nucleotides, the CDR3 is TGTGCCAGCAGCCTCATAAGCTCCTACAATGAGCAGTTCTTC.

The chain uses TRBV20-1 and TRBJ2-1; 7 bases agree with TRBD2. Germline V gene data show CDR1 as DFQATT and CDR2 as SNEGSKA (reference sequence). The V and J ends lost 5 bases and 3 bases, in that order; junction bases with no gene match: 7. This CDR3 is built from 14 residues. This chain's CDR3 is CSAAPPGGYNEQFF. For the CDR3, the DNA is TGCAGTGCTGCCCCCCCGGGAGGCTACAATGAGCAGTTCTTC.

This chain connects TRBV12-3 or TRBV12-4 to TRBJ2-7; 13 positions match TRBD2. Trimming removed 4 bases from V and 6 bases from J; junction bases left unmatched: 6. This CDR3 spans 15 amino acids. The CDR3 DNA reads TGTGCCAGCAGTTCGACTAGCGGGAGGCCCCGCGAGCAGTACGTC. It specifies CASSSTSGRPREQYV.

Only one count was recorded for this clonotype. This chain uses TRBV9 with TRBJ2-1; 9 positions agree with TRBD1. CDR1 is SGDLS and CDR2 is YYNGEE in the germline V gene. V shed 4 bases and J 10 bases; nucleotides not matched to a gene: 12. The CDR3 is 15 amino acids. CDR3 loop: CASSQPGQGQYEQFF. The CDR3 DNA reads TGTGCCAGCAGCCAGCCGGGACAGGGTCAATACGAGCAGTTCTTC.

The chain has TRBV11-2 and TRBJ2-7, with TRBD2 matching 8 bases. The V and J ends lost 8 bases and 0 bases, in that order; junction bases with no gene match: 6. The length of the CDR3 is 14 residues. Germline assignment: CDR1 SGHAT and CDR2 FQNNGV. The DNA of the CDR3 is TGTGCCAGCGCGGGGGGCCTAAGCTCCTACGAGCAGTACTTC. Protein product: CASAGGLSSYEQYF.

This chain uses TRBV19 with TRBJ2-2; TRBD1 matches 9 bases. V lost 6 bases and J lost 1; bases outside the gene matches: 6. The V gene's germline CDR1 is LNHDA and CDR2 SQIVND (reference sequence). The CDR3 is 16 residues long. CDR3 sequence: CASRPQGAENTGELFF. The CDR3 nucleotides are TGTGCCAGTAGGCCACAGGGGGCCGAGAACACCGGGGAGCTGTTTTTT.

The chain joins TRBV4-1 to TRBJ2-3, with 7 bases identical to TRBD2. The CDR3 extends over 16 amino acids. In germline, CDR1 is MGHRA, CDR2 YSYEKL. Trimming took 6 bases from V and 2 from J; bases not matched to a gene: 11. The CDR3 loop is CASSAVGAGFTDTQYF. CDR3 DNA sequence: TGCGCCAGCAGTGCGGTAGGAGCGGGGTTCACAGATACGCAGTATTTT.

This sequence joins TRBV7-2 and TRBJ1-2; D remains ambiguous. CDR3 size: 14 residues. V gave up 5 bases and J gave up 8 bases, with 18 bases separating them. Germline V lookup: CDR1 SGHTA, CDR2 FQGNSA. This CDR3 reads CASSRAGNYQGYTF. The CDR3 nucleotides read TGTGCCAGCAGCCGAGCGGGGAATTATCAGGGCTACACCTTC.

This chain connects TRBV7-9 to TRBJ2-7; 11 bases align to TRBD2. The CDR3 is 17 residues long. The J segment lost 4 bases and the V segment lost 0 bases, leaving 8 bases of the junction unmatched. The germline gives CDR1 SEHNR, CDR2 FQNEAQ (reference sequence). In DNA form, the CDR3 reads TGTGCCAGCAGCTTAGCGATGGGGACTAGCGGAGGATACGAGCAGTACGTC. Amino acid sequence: CASSLAMGTSGGYEQYV.

This chain's CDR3 is CATSDPNSPLHF. CDR3 bases: TGTGCCACCAGTGACCCTAATTCACCCCTCCACTTT. The chain has TRBV24-1 and TRBJ1-6; D unclear. The CDR3 is 12 amino acids. V dropped 4 bases and J dropped 6 bases, with 3 bases sitting between them. Germline V lookup: CDR1 KGHDR, CDR2 SFDVKD.

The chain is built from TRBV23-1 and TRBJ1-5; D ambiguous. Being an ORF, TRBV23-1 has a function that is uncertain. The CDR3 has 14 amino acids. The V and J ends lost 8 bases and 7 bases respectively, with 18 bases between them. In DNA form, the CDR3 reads TGCGCCAGCGCGGATCGGACCGACGGCCAGCCCCAGCATTTT. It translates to CASADRTDGQPQHF.

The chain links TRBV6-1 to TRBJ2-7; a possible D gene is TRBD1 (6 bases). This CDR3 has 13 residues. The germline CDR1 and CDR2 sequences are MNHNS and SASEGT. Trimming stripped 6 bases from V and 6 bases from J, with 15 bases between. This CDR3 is CASSPTGLGEQYV. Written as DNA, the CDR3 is TGTGCCAGCAGCCCTACAGGGTTGGGCGAGCAGTACGTC.

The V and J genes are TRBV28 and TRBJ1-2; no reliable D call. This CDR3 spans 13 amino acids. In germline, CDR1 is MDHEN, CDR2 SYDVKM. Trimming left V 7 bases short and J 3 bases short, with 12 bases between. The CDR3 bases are TGTGCCAGCAACCCCCCCGGGGACTATGGCTACACCTTC. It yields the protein CASNPPGDYGYTF.